One and the same sample provided the 9 T cell receptor beta chains below, sequenced in a study of cytomegalovirus exposure and HLA in healthy donors. The PCR contained 60 Vbeta and 13 Jbeta primers. Only in-frame clones appear in the TCRdb table, and some are missing; sequencing was by immunoSEQ multiplex PCR. Seen here are hundreds of thousands of clones, 76% observed once, and the top ten hold 0.6% to 0.7%. The sequenced material came from PBMCs. These receptors all come from a man between 18 and 35 years old in good health and CMV-seronegative.

The V gene is TRBV19, the J gene TRBJ2-1; D may be TRBD2 (5 bases). With 2 bases removed from V and 8 bases from J, the gap between germline ends came to 16 bases. CDR1 and CDR2 from the germline V gene are LNHDA and SQIVND (reference sequence). The CDR3 consists of 15 residues. The CDR3 is CASSISPAARDEQFF. DNA for the CDR3: TGTGCCAGTAGTATATCCCCAGCGGCAAGGGATGAGCAGTTCTTC. Using reference TRBV19 and TRBJ2-1 for the parts outside the CDR3, the full variable domain is DGGITQSPKYLFRKEGQNVTLSCEQNLNHDAMYWYRQDPGQGLRLIYYSQIVNDFQKGDIAEGYSVSREKKESFPLTVTSAQKNPTAFYLCASSISPAARDEQFFGPGTRLTVL.

V is TRBV7-9 and J is TRBJ2-2, with a tentative D call TRBD2 (6 bases). The V end was cut by 5 bases, the J end by 6 bases, with 19 bases between. Germline V gene lookup returns CDR1 SEHNR and CDR2 FQNEAQ (reference sequence). The CDR3 totals 16 residues. The CDR3 region has the DNA TGTGCCAGCAGCCCCTTGAGACTAGGGCGGCCCGGGGAGCTGTTTTTT. Protein: CASSPLRLGRPGELFF.

This clone showed up just once. The V and J genes are TRBV19 and TRBJ2-1; 8 nucleotides agree with TRBD1. The CDR3 is made up of 13 amino acids. Germline V gene sequence: CDR1 LNHDA, CDR2 SQIVND (reference sequence). With 6 bases clipped from V and 6 bases from J, the junction kept 4 bases outside the gene matches. CDR3 sequence reads: CASRGTGGNEQFF. The CDR3, as DNA: TGTGCCAGTAGGGGGACAGGAGGCAATGAGCAGTTCTTC.

The chain carries TRBV18 and TRBJ2-5; weak D call: TRBD1 (5 bases). This CDR3 region has 12 residues. CDR1 is KGHSH and CDR2 is LQKENI in the germline V gene. V lost 6 bases, J lost 4 bases, and 9 bases lay in between. The CDR3 DNA reads TGTGCCAGCTCGTTCGACAGAGAGACCCAGTACTTC. Residues: CASSFDRETQYF.

This sequence joins TRBV5-1 and TRBJ1-2; 7 bases agree with TRBD1. Germline V gives CDR1 SGHRS, CDR2 YFSETQ. This CDR3 is built from 16 residues. Trimming took 4 bases from V and 5 from J; bases not matched to a gene: 14. CDR3 in DNA: TGCGCCAGCAGCGTGGTGGTGTCCCGGGACAGATATGGCTACACCTTC. Translating gives CASSVVVSRDRYGYTF.

V gene TRBV5-1 combines with J gene TRBJ2-7; 8 bases line up with TRBD2. The CDR3 length is 15 residues. The germline V gene has CDR1 SGHRS and CDR2 YFSETQ. The V segment lost 2 bases and the J segment 3 bases; nucleotides outside the gene matches: 7. The CDR3 reads CASSLTSGSYYEQYF. Here the CDR3 DNA reads TGCGCCAGCAGCTTAACTAGCGGCAGCTACTACGAGCAGTACTTC.

The chain is built from TRBV10-1 and TRBJ1-1; D unresolved. Germline values: CDR1 WNHNN, CDR2 SYGVQD (reference sequence). The CDR3 contains 13 residues. V lost 6 bases and J lost 7, with 15 bases in between. The CDR3 sequence is CASRGRIGDEAFF. Here the CDR3 DNA reads TGCGCCAGCAGAGGTCGGATCGGAGATGAAGCTTTCTTT.

The chain couples TRBV6-5 to TRBJ1-1; D is undetermined. The CDR3 is 12 residues long. Germline-derived CDR1 and CDR2 are MNHEY and SVGAGI. V was pared by 1 base and J by 6 bases, with 6 bases between. The CDR3 sequence: CASSYFGSEAFF. CDR3 nucleotide sequence: TGTGCCAGCAGTTACTTTGGCTCTGAAGCTTTCTTT.

The CDR3 coding sequence is TGTGCCAGCACATTCGGGGGGGGCTACAATGAGCAGTTCTTC. This gives the protein CASTFGGGYNEQFF. V gene TRBV6-6 combines with J gene TRBJ2-1; 8 nucleotides align to TRBD2. The CDR3 has 14 amino acids. The germline V gene encodes CDR1 MNHNY and CDR2 SVGAGI (reference sequence). V was clipped by 7 bases and J by 3 bases; unmatched bases: 5.